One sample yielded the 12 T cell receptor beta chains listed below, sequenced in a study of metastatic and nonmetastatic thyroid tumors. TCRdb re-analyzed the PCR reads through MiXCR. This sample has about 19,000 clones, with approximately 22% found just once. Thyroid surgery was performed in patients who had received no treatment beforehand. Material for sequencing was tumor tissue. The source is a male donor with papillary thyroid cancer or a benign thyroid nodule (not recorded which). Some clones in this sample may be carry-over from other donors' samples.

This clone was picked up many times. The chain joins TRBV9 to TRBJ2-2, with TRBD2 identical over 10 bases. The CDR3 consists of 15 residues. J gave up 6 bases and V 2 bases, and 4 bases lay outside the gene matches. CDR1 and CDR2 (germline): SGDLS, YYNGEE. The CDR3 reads CASSVLAGVPGELFF. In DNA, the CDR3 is TGTGCCAGCAGCGTTCTAGCGGGAGTCCCCGGGGAGCTGTTTTTT.

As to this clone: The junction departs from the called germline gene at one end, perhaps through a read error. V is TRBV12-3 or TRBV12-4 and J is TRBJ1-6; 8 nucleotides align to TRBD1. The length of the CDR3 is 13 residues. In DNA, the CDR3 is TGTGCCAGCAGTAGACAGGGGTATTCACCCCACCACTTT. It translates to CASSRQGYSPHHF.

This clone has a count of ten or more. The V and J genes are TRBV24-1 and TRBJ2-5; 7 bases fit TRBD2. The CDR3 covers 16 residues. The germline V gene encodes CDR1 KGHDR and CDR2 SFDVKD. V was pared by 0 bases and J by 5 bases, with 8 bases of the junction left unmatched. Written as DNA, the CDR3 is TGTGCCACCAGTGATTTGGGGGTCTCCGGGGGGGAGACCCAGTACTTC. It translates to CATSDLGVSGGETQYF.

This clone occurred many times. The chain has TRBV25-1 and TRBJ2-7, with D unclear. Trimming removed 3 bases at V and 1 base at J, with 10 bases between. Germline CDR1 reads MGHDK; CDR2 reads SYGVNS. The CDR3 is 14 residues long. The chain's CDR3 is CASSDPKASYEQYF. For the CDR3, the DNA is TGTGCCAGCAGTGACCCAAAGGCATCCTACGAGCAGTACTTC.

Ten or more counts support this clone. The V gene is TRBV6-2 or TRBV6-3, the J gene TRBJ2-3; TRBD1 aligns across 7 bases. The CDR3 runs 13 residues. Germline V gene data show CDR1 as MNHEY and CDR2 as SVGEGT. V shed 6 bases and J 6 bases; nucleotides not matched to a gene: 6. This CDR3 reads CASSFTQGDTQYF. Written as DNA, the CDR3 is TGTGCCAGCAGCTTTACACAGGGGGATACGCAGTATTTT.

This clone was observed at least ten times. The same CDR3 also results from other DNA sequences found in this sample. The CDR3 region has the DNA TGTGCCAGTAGTTCATCGGGATCCGGAGTCACCTATAATTCACCCCTCCACTTT. Protein: CASSSSGSGVTYNSPLHF. The rearrangement joins TRBV19 to TRBJ1-6; D remains ambiguous. The V gene lost 5 bases and the J gene lost 2 bases, with 19 bases spanning the gap. The CDR3 is made up of 18 amino acids. Germline CDR1 LNHDA, CDR2 SQIVND (reference sequence).

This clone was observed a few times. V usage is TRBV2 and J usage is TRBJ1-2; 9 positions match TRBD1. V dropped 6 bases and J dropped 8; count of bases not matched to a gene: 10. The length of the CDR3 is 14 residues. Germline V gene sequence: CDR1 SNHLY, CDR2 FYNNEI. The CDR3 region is CASRSPGQGGGYTF. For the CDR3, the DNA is TGTGCCAGCAGGAGCCCGGGACAGGGAGGGGGCTACACCTTC.

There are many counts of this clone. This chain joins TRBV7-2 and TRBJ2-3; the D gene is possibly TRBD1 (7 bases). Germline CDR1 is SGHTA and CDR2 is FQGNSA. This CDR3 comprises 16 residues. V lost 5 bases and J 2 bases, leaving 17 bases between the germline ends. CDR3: CASSPPTGRITDTQYF. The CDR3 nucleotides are TGTGCCAGCAGCCCCCCGACAGGGAGGATCACAGATACGCAGTATTTT.

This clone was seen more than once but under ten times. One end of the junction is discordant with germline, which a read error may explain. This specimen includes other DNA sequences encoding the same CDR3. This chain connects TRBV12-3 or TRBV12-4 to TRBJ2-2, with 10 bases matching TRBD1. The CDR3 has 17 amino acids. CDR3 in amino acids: CASSPWTGGTNTGELFF. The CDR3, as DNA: TGCGCCAGCAGTCCGTGGACAGGGGGAACGAACACCGGGGAGCTGTTTTTT.

The CDR3 spells CASSLEAVNYNEQFF. The CDR3 coding sequence is TGTGCCAGCAGCTTAGAAGCGGTGAACTACAATGAGCAGTTCTTC. The chain carries TRBV11-2 and TRBJ2-1, with D perhaps TRBD2 (5 bases). CDR1 is SGHAT, CDR2 FQNNGV, per germline. This CDR3 comprises 15 residues. The germline V and J ends were trimmed by 0 bases and 3 bases, with 9 bases remaining between them. Together with reference TRBV11-2 and TRBJ2-1, the CDR3 gives the full variable domain: EAGVAQSPRYKIIEKRQSVAFWCNPISGHATLYWYQQILGQGPKLLIQFQNNGVVDDSQLPKDRFSAERLKGVDSTLKIQPAKLEDSAVYLCASSLEAVNYNEQFFGPGTRLTVL.

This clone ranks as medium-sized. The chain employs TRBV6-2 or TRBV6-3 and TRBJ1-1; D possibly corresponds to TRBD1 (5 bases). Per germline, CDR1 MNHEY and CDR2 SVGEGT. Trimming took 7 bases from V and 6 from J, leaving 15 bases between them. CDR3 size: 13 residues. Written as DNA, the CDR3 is TGTGCCAGCACTCGGGGGACGACAGCTGAAGCTTTCTTT. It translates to CASTRGTTAEAFF.

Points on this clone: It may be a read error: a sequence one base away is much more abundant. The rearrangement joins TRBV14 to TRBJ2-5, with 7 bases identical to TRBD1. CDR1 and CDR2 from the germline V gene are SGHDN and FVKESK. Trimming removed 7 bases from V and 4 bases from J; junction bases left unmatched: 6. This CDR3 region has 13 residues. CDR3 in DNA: TGTGCCAGCATCCGACAGGGACCAGAGACCCAGTACTTC. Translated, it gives CASIRQGPETQYF.